This T cell receptor beta chain emerged from a study of T-cell reconstitution after alpha-beta-depleted transplantation in children. The CDR3 extends over 12 amino acids. In germline, CDR1 is MDHEN, CDR2 SYDVKM. Trimming shortened V by 3 bases and J by 14 bases, and 13 bases separated the two germline ends. Unique molecular identifiers were used to barcode this TCRbeta library. From the PCR reads, TCRdb called clonotypes with MiXCR, one entry per CDR3 protein. The sample lists 250,000 or so distinct CDR3 sequences, 20% to 30% occurring once. The rearrangement joins TRBV28 to TRBJ1-4; a weak D match, TRBD1 (6 bases). This receptor was taken from a female patient between 2 and 15 years old who had a stem cell transplant for congenital amegakaryocytic thrombocytopenia, so the T cells may come from the graft donor. The sequencing here drew on PBMCs, mostly from graft donor cells, taken 360 days after TCRalphabeta/CD19-depleted stem cell transplant. The CDR3 DNA is TGTGCCAGCAGTTTTTGGGGGCTTACGCTGTTTTTT. Protein product: CASSFWGLTLFF.